These T cell receptor beta chains were read from a single sample in a study of Graves' ophthalmopathy and Graves' hyperthyroidism. TCRdb fed the multiplex PCR reads into MiXCR, producing one record per CDR3 protein. The sample holds roughly 400,000 distinct CDR3 sequences, over 15% seen once. The sample taken for sequencing was peripheral blood. Receptors were obtained from a woman aged 18-29 years with stable Graves' hyperthyroidism. The CDR3 runs from the conserved cysteine through the conserved F or W. D genes are given only for firm matches. Not every row has a clone size; where given, it reads once, few, many or a size class.

J gene	D gene	V gene	clone size	CDR3 DNA	CDR3 protein
TRBJ1-5	NA	TRBV11-2	NA	TGTGCCAGCAGCTTCCAAGGTGGCAGGGGCGGACAGCCCCAGCATTTT	CASSFQGGRGGQPQHF
TRBJ2-5	TRBD2	TRBV3-1	NA	TGTGCCAGCAGCCAAGATTCCGCCGGGGGGGAGACCCAGTACTTC	CASSQDSAGGETQYF
TRBJ2-7	NA	TRBV11-2	many	TGTGCCAGCAGCTTAGTACGGCGGAGTTACGAGCAGTACTTC	CASSLVRRSYEQYF
TRBJ1-1	NA	TRBV28	many	TGTGCCAGCAGTGTCGGGACTCTGTTACGTAGGGCTTTCTTT	CASSVGTLLRRAFF
TRBJ1-6	NA	TRBV6-1	many	TGTGCCAGCAGTGACCCCCGTCGCTCCTATAATTCACCCCTCCACTTT	CASSDPRRSYNSPLHF
TRBJ1-1	NA	TRBV19	NA	TGTGCCAGTAGTCCCAGGGGTAACACTGAAGCTTCCTTT	CASSPRGNTEASF
TRBJ1-5	TRBD1	TRBV9	many	TGTGCCAGCAGCGTGGGACAGAATCAGCCCCAGCATTTT	CASSVGQNQPQHF
TRBJ1-6	NA	TRBV6-1	many	TGTGCCAGCAGCCCTTCTGGGTTTAATTCACCCCTCCACTTT	CASSPSGFNSPLHF
TRBJ1-1	TRBD1	TRBV6-5	many	TGTGCCAGCATCTTCGGACAGGCGAACACTGAAGCTTTCTTT	CASIFGQANTEAFF
TRBJ2-2	NA	TRBV5-6	NA	TGTGCCAGCAGCTTGGGGTGGAAGCGGCGGACCGGGGAGCTGTTTTTT	CASSLGWKRRTGELFF
TRBJ1-2	NA	TRBV2	NA	TGTGCCAGCAGGGGCCTCGACATAAACTATGGCTACACCTTC	CASRGLDINYGYTF
TRBJ1-5	NA	TRBV10-3	many	TGTGCCATCAGTGGTGTCAGCGATCAGCCCCAGCATTTT	CAISGVSDQPQHF
TRBJ1-1	NA	TRBV5-1	few	TGCGCCAGCAGCCTCAGGGCCCCGGGGAACACTGAAGCTTTCTTT	CASSLRAPGNTEAFF
TRBJ1-5	NA	TRBV6-1	NA	TGTGCCAGCAGTGAGGGGAAGAGCAATCAGCCCCAGCATTTT	CASSEGKSNQPQHF
TRBJ2-5	TRBD2	TRBV18	NA	TGTGCCAGCTCACCCGTGGTAGCGGGGTTAGAAGAGACCCAGTACTTC	CASSPVVAGLEETQYF
TRBJ1-2	TRBD1	TRBV7-8	many	TGTGCCAGCAGCTTAGGGGGACAGGGGGGCTACACCTTC	CASSLGGQGGYTF
TRBJ2-4	NA	TRBV11-3	many	TGTGCCAGCAGCAACCGGATAGCCAAAAACATTCAGTACTTC	CASSNRIAKNIQYF
TRBJ2-4	NA	TRBV6-2/TRBV6-3	many	TGTGCCAGCAGTTCGCTCGACCTCGTGGTGGCCAAAAACATTCAGTACTTC	CASSSLDLVVAKNIQYF
TRBJ1-1	NA	TRBV20-1	many	TGCAGTGCCAAACTGGGGGCAGGGATTAACACTGAAGCTTTCTTT	CSAKLGAGINTEAFF
TRBJ1-6	NA	TRBV9	few	TGTGCCAGCAGCCTTACTACTCCGACAGAGCTCAAGTCACCCCTCCACTTT	CASSLTTPTELKSPLHF
TRBJ2-7	NA	TRBV12-3/TRBV12-4	many	TGTGCCAGCAGTTTAAACCGATACTCCTACGAGCAGTACTTC	CASSLNRYSYEQYF
TRBJ1-5	NA	TRBV7-2	many	TGTGCCAGCAGCTTAGCGTTGACGTCGAATGGGCAGCCCCAGCATTTT	CASSLALTSNGQPQHF
TRBJ1-5	TRBD1	TRBV28	many	TGTGCCAGCAGCCCTTGGACAGGGGCCATTCAGCCCCAGCATTTT	CASSPWTGAIQPQHF
TRBJ2-7	NA	TRBV7-9	NA	TGTGCCAGCAGCAAGAGGGGCCTATTGAACTACGAGCAGTACTTC	CASSKRGLLNYEQYF
TRBJ1-5	NA	TRBV6-1	many	TGTGCCAGCAGGGAAGGATATTATAGCAATCAGCCCCAGCATTTT	CASREGYYSNQPQHF
TRBJ2-7	NA	TRBV7-6	many	TGTGCCAGCAGCTTCGGTCCAGTAGGCTCCTACGAGCAGTACTTC	CASSFGPVGSYEQYF
TRBJ1-1	NA	TRBV28	many	TGTGCCAGTAAGGATGAGATGAGCACTGAAGCTTTCTTT	CASKDEMSTEAFF
TRBJ2-7	TRBD2	TRBV20-1	few	TGCAGTGCTAGGAGCCCCAGCGGGGGGTCCTACGAGCAGTACTTC	CSARSPSGGSYEQYF
TRBJ2-5	NA	TRBV7-2	many	TGTGCCAGCAGCTTAGTACGGAGTTGGGAGACCCAGTACTTC	CASSLVRSWETQYF
TRBJ2-7	NA	TRBV7-8	many	TGTGCCAGCAGTCAAGTGTCAGGGTCCTACGAGCAGTACTTC	CASSQVSGSYEQYF
TRBJ2-2	NA	TRBV7-3	many	TGTGCCAGCAGCACCCAGAGGGCCGGCGGGAACTTTCACGGGGAGCTGTTTTTT	CASSTQRAGGNFHGELFF
TRBJ1-5	TRBD1	TRBV27	many	TGTGCCAGCAGTTTTCAACGGGACAGGGGTCAGCCCCAGCATTTT	CASSFQRDRGQPQHF
TRBJ1-5	TRBD1	TRBV6-5	many	TGTGCCAGCAGCCGGGGACAGGGATACAATCAGCCCCAGCATTTT	CASSRGQGYNQPQHF
TRBJ1-1	TRBD1	TRBV18	few	TGTGCCAGCTCGCCGACAGGGGATCTTATGAACACTGAAGCTTTCTTT	CASSPTGDLMNTEAFF
TRBJ2-7	TRBD1	TRBV5-5	NA	TGTGCCAGCAGCTATAACCGGGACAGGGAAAGGGCTCAGCAGTACTTC	CASSYNRDRERAQQYF
TRBJ2-5	NA	TRBV6-1	NA	TGTGCCAGCAGTGAAGAATCGCCCTCCCTGGGGACCCAGTACTTC	CASSEESPSLGTQYF
TRBJ1-1	NA	TRBV24-1	many	TGTGCCACCAGTGATTCCCGGTGGGGGGCGCGCACTGAAGCTTTCTTT	CATSDSRWGARTEAFF
TRBJ2-7	NA	TRBV12-3/TRBV12-4	many	TGTGCCAGCAGTCTCCAGACAGGTCCTTCCTACGAGCAGTACTTC	CASSLQTGPSYEQYF
TRBJ2-7	NA	TRBV15	NA	TGTGCCACCAGCATTCCGGGGGCCCCTGTTGAGCAGTACTTC	CATSIPGAPVEQYF
TRBJ2-7	NA	TRBV6-5	many	TGTGCCAGCAGTTTCGACGGAACCTACGAGCAGTACTTC	CASSFDGTYEQYF
TRBJ1-1	NA	TRBV11-2	many	TGTGCCAGCAGCTGGAACAGGGACCCCAACACTGAAGCTTTCTTT	CASSWNRDPNTEAFF
TRBJ2-7	NA	TRBV24-1	many	TGTGCCACCAGTGATTCGGCTTTCTACGAGCAGTACTTC	CATSDSAFYEQYF
TRBJ1-5	NA	TRBV12-3/TRBV12-4	many	TGTGCCAGCTGGGAAGGGAGAAGCAATCAGCCCCAGCATTTT	CASWEGRSNQPQHF
TRBJ1-2	NA	TRBV12-3/TRBV12-4	many	TGTGCCAGCAGTTTTATGGCAGTTCCTGGCTACACCTTC	CASSFMAVPGYTF
TRBJ1-1	NA	TRBV15	NA	TGTGCCACCAGCAGGCCGGAGGGTGGGGCTTTCTTT	CATSRPEGGAFF
TRBJ1-2	TRBD1	TRBV12-3/TRBV12-4	many	TGTGCCAGCAGTTTCGGGGGGACAGGGGGTGGCTACACCTTC	CASSFGGTGGGYTF
TRBJ1-6	NA	TRBV6-4	NA	TGTGCCAGCAGTAAAGACTATAATTCACCCCTCCACTTT	CASSKDYNSPLHF
TRBJ1-1	NA	TRBV7-8	NA	TGTGCCAGCAGCTTGAATTTAGGACTGGCCACTGAAGCTTTCTTT	CASSLNLGLATEAFF
TRBJ1-6	TRBD1	TRBV10-3	many	TGTGCCATCAGCCGGACAGGGGAAAATTCACCCCTCCACTTT	CAISRTGENSPLHF
TRBJ1-6	NA	TRBV12-3/TRBV12-4	many	TGTGCCAGCAGCCCAAAGGGGCCCTCCTTCTATAATTCACCCCTCCACTTT	CASSPKGPSFYNSPLHF
TRBJ2-5	NA	TRBV7-2	many	TGTGCCAGCAGCTTAGCGAGACCTAAAGAGACCCAGTACTTC	CASSLARPKETQYF
TRBJ1-5	NA	TRBV6-1	many	TGTGCCAGCAGTGAAGTGGTGATTAGCAATCAGCCCCAGCATTTT	CASSEVVISNQPQHF
TRBJ1-1	NA	TRBV6-5	many	TGTGCCAGCAGTTATATCGCAGGTTCGACTGAAGCTTTCTTT	CASSYIAGSTEAFF
TRBJ2-5	NA	TRBV18	many	TGTGCCAGCTCACCACCGTATGTTAGACAAGAGACCCAGTACTTC	CASSPPYVRQETQYF
TRBJ2-5	NA	TRBV12-3/TRBV12-4	many	TGTGCCAGCAGTTTCGGGGGTTTAGGCCAAGAGACCCAGTACTTC	CASSFGGLGQETQYF
TRBJ1-5	NA	TRBV5-1	many	TGCGCCAGCAGCTTGTCGGCAGGGAGCAATCAGCCCCAGCATTTT	CASSLSAGSNQPQHF
TRBJ2-7	TRBD1	TRBV11-2	many	TGTGCCAGCAGCCCCCAACAGGGGAGAGGGGAGCAGTACTTC	CASSPQQGRGEQYF